The 9 T cell receptor beta chains presented below share a single source sample, sequenced in a study of identical twins. MiXCR, applied by TCRdb to the 5' RACE reads, yields one record per CDR3 protein. The profile shows about 890,000 distinct CDR3 sequences, roughly an eighth of them singletons. Separately, the same data were catalogued under a study of yellow fever vaccine responses in identical twins.

Material: PBMCs. All receptors derive from a woman between 18 and 29 years old in good health.

This clonotype was detected a few times. This sequence joins TRBV20-1 and TRBJ2-2; D not certain. Germline CDR1 and CDR2: DFQATT and SNEGSKA (reference sequence). The length of the CDR3 is 13 residues. The V and J ends lost 3 bases and 5 bases respectively, with 10 bases between them. CDR3 protein: CSASPDGTGELFF. The DNA for the CDR3 is TGCAGTGCTAGTCCCGATGGTACCGGGGAGCTGTTTTTT.

This clonotype was seen many times. The chain employs TRBV2 and TRBJ1-4, with 7 bases identical to TRBD1. V was clipped by 6 bases and J by 8 bases; unmatched bases: 9. The CDR3 covers 14 residues. Germline values: CDR1 SNHLY, CDR2 FYNNEI. CDR3 DNA sequence: TGTGCCAGCAGACAGGGGATCCTTAACGAAAAACTGTTTTTT. The encoded protein is CASRQGILNEKLFF.

In its sample, this clonotype was seen many times. J is TRBJ2-1 and V is TRBV5-1; 10 bases are shared with TRBD1. J gave up 5 bases and V 2 bases, and 4 bases lay outside the gene matches. The CDR3 sequence is 15 residues long. CDR1 is SGHRS, CDR2 YFSETQ, per germline. This chain's CDR3 is CASSFRTGGNNEQFF. CDR3 coding DNA: TGCGCCAGCAGCTTTAGGACAGGGGGGAACAATGAGCAGTTCTTC.

In DNA, the CDR3 is TGTGCCAGCAGTTTTCGGGAGCCGGGCCCAGATACGCAGTATTTT. Translated, it gives CASSFREPGPDTQYF. V is TRBV12-3 or TRBV12-4 and J is TRBJ2-3; D may be TRBD2 (6 bases). This CDR3 has 15 residues. V gave up 3 bases and J gave up 4 bases, with 14 bases separating them.

A few counts support this clonotype. The V call is TRBV3-1, the J call TRBJ1-5; no clear D gene. Between the trimmed V and J ends, which lost 0 bases and 4 bases, there was a span of 10 bases. Germline V CDR1 and CDR2: LGHDT, YNNKEL (reference sequence). CDR3 size: 15 residues. The CDR3 DNA is TGTGCCAGCAGCCAAGATGATGGTCAGAATCAGCCCCAGCATTTT. The encoded protein is CASSQDDGQNQPQHF.

This chain connects TRBV5-1 to TRBJ2-4; tentatively, D is TRBD2 (6 bases). Deletions cut 4 bases from V and 5 bases from J, with 10 bases between. Germline assignment: CDR1 SGHRS and CDR2 YFSETQ. The length of the CDR3 is 13 residues. The CDR3 region is CASSGGSQNIQYF. CDR3 DNA sequence: TGCGCCAGCAGCGGGGGGAGTCAAAACATTCAGTACTTC.

This clonotype was seen ten or more times. CDR3 residues: CASRQYNQPQHF. The CDR3 nucleotides are TGTGCCAGCAGACAGTACAATCAGCCCCAGCATTTT. The rearrangement links TRBV12-3 or TRBV12-4 to TRBJ1-5; D gene unclear. The V gene lost 6 bases and the J gene lost 3 bases, with 6 bases spanning the gap. The CDR3 loop spans 12 amino acids.

This clonotype was seen only a few times. This sequence joins TRBV25-1 and TRBJ2-7; 9 bases line up with TRBD2. V was pared by 1 base and J by 5 bases, with 12 bases of the junction left unmatched. The germline V gene has CDR1 MGHDK and CDR2 SYGVNS. The CDR3 spans 17 residues. In DNA, the CDR3 is TGTGCCAGCAGTGAATTGGGTCTAGCGGGACGAGCCCACGAGCAGTACTTC. As protein: CASSELGLAGRAHEQYF.

The chain employs TRBV20-1 and TRBJ1-1, with a weak D call TRBD1 (5 bases). The germline CDR1 and CDR2 sequences are DFQATT and SNEGSKA (reference sequence). The CDR3 spans 13 residues. The CDR3 coding sequence is TGCTGGATCCCGGGACCTTCTGACACTGAAGCTTTCTTT. This translates into CWIPGPSDTEAFF.